The clone carrying this TCR beta chain appeared many times. TCRdb re-called the RT-PCR reads through MiXCR, storing one row per CDR3 protein. The sample has more than 550,000 distinct CDR3 sequences; about 11% are singletons. The source of the sample is a study of response to subunit inactivated influenza vaccine. Separately, the same data were catalogued under a study of T cells expressing NK-cell markers. From that paper: TCR beta cDNA was generated via 5'RACE template switching incorporating UMIs.

Sample: PBMCs from blood, taken on the day of vaccination. The origin of this receptor is a man aged 45-65 years who received an inactivated influenza vaccine.

This CDR3 reads CASSQPRTSGIQETQYF. The CDR3 nucleotides read TGTGCCAGCAGCCAACCCCGGACTAGCGGGATCCAAGAGACCCAGTACTTC. J is TRBJ2-5 and V is TRBV3-1, with 12 bases aligning to TRBD2. This CDR3 is 17 amino acids long. V lost 2 bases, J lost 1 base, and 5 bases stayed unmatched. Per germline, CDR1 LGHDT and CDR2 YNNKEL (reference sequence).